This record concerns one T cell receptor (beta chain) sequence. This clonotype has only one observation. It has no known antigen specificity. Per-base qualities were not stored, and no clone one base away is much larger. A single read constitutes weak evidence. The CDR3 numbers 13 residues from cysteine through phenylalanine. The sequence is cut down to CDR3 DNA, 39 bases in frame from base 1. V and J lose 6 bases and 11 bases, and a span of 20 bases separates them. Reading the label with the study, this specimen's treatment or condition is: in vitro stimulation with specific CMV peptide epitopes to enrich CMV-specific T cells. This record belongs to a study of T cell repertoires in cytomegalovirus infection (dated by TCRdb to about 2019). In terms of the full investigation: Alongside well-studied HLA-B-restricted epitopes, the peptide stimulations were aimed at recently identified HLA-C-restricted CMV epitopes, whose presentation resists viral immunomodulation. The HLA type of each donor mattered for the analysis, because public TCR beta signatures pointed to carriage of CMV infection along with the matching HLA type. The paper as a whole reports these results and caveats: The ex vivo response was dominated by HLA-C-restricted CMV-specific TCR beta clonotypes, which also provided the single most frequent clonotype in two of eight donors. Carriers of CMV infection plus the relevant HLA type were discriminated by the cumulative frequency of public TCR beta family members in the study cohort and in an independent approximately 350-donor cohort.

The listed sequencing device is Illumina HiSeq 1500. Using fastp trimming at Q25 and MiXCR clonotype assembly, TCRdb reanalyzed the public sequencing data and kept in-frame beta chains. One record per CDR3 amino acid sequence lists the most common genes and DNA. The sample contains 400,000 to 600,000 distinct CDR3 sequences, about two fifths of them found a single time. The ten largest clones capture roughly two fifths of the sample. The V gene is TRBV12-3 or TRBV12-4 and the J gene is TRBJ2-7; TRBD2 is possibly the D segment (5 matching bases). This clonotype originated in a human donor in good health (CMV status not recorded). Some clones in this sample may be carry-over from other donors' samples. Sequenced here: cultured PBMCs, sampled from culture after CMV antigen stimulation. The CDR3 reads CASSSSGSGDEYF. The DNA is as follows: TGTGCCAGCAGCTCCTCGGGGTCCGGGGATGAGTACTTC.